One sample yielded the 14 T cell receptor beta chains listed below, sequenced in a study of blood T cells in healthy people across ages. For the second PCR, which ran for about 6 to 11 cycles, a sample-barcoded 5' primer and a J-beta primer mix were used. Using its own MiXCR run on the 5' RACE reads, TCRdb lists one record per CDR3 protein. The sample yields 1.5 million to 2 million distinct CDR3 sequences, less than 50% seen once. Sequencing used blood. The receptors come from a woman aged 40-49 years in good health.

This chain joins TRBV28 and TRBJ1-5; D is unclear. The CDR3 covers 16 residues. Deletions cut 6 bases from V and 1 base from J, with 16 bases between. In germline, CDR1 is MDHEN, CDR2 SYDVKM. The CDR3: CASRTAGGVSNQPQHF. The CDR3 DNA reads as TGTGCCAGCAGAACGGCGGGAGGCGTGAGCAATCAGCCCCAGCATTTT.

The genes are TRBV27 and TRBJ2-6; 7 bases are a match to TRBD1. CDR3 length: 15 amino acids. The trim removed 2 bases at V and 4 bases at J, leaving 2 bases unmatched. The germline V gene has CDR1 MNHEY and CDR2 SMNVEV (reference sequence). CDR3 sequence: CASSLKGAGANVLTF. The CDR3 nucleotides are TGTGCCAGCAGTTTAAAGGGGGCCGGGGCCAACGTCCTGACTTTC.

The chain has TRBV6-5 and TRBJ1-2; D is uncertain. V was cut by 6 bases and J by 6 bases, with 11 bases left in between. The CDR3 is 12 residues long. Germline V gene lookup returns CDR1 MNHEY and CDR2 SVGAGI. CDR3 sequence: CASSAGWNGYTF. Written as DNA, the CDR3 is TGTGCCAGCAGCGCCGGGTGGAATGGCTACACCTTC.

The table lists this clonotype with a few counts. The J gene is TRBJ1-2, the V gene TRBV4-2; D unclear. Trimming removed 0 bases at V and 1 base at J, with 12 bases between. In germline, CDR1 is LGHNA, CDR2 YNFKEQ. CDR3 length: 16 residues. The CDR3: CASSQESAVFNYGYTF. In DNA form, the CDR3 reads TGTGCCAGCAGCCAAGAGAGTGCGGTATTTAACTATGGCTACACCTTC.

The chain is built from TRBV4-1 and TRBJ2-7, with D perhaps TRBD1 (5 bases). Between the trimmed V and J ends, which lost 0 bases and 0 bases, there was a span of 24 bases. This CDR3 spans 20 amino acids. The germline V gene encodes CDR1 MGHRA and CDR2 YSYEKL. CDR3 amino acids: CASSQDSIQVRLTSSYEQYF. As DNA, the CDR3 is TGCGCCAGCAGCCAAGATAGTATACAGGTTCGTTTGACGAGCTCCTACGAGCAGTACTTC.

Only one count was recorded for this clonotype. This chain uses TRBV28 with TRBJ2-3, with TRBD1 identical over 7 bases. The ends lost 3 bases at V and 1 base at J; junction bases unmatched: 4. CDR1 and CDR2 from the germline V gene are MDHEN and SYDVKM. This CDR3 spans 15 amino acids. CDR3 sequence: CASSFIQGGTDTQYF. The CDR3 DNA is TGTGCCAGCAGTTTTATTCAGGGGGGCACAGATACGCAGTATTTT.

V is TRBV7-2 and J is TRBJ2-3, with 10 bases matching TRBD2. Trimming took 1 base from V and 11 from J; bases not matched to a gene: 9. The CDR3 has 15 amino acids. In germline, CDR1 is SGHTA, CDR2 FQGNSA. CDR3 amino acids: CASSLDTSGAFGQYF. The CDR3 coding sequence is TGTGCCAGCAGCTTAGACACTAGCGGGGCCTTTGGGCAGTATTTT. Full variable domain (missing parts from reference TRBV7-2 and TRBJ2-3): GAGVSQSPSNKVTEKGKDVELRCDPISGHTALYWYRQSLGQGLEFLIYFQGNSAPDKSGLPSDRFSAERTGGSVSTLTIQRTQQEDSAVYLCASSLDTSGAFGQYFGPGTRLTVL.

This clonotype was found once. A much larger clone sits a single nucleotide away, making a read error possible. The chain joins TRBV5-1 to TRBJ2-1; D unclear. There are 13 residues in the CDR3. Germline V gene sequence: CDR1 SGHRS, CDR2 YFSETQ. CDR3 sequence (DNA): TGCGCCAGCAGCTTGTCAACCACAAATGGGCAGTTCTTC. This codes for CASSLSTTNGQFF.

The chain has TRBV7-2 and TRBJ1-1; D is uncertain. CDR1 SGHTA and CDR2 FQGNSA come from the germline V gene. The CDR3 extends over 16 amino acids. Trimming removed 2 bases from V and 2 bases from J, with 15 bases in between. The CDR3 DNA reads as TGTGCCAGCAGCTTAACTGTGGCTCGGGGAAACACTGAAGCTTTCTTT. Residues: CASSLTVARGNTEAFF.

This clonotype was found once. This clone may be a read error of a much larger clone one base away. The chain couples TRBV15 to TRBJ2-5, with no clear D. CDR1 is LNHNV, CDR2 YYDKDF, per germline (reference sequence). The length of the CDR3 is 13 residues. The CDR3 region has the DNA TGTGCCACCAGCAGAGATCACCAAGAGACCCCGTACTTC. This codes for CATSRDHQETPYF.

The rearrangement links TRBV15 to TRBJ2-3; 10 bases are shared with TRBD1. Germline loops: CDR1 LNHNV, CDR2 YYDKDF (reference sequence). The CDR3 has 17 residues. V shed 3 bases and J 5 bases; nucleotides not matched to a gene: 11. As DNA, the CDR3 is TGTGCCACCAGCAGGGCCGGACAGGGGGGAGGACGAGATACGCAGTATTTT. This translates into CATSRAGQGGGRDTQYF. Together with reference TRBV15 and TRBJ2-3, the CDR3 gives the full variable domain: DAMVIQNPRYQVTQFGKPVTLSCSQTLNHNVMYWYQQKSSQAPKLLFHYYDKDFNNEADTPDNFQSRRPNTSFCFLDIRSPGLGDTAMYLCATSRAGQGGGRDTQYFGPGTRLTVL.

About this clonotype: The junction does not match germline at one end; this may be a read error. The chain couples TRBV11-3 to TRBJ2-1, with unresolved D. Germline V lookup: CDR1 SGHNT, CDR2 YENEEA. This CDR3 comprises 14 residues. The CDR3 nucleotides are TGTGCCATCAGCTTAGGGTCAAGGTCCAATGAGCAGTTCTTC. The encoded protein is CAISLGSRSNEQFF.

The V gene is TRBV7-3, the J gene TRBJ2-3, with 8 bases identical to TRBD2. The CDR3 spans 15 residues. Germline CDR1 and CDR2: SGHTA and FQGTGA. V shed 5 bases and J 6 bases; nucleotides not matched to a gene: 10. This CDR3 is CASSDGAGGADTQYF. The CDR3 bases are TGTGCCAGCAGCGACGGTGCCGGGGGGGCGGATACGCAGTATTTT. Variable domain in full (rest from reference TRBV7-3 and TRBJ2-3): GAGVSQTPSNKVTEKGKYVELRCDPISGHTALYWYRQSLGQGPEFLIYFQGTGAADDSGLPNDRFFAVRPEGSVSTLKIQRTERGDSAVYLCASSDGAGGADTQYFGPGTRLTVL.

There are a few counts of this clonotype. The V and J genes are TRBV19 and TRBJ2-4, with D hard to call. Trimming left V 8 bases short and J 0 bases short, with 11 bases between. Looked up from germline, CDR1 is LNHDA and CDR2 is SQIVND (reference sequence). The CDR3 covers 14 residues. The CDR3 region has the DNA TGTGCCAGTGGAGAGCAGTTAGCCAAAAACATTCAGTACTTC. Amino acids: CASGEQLAKNIQYF.